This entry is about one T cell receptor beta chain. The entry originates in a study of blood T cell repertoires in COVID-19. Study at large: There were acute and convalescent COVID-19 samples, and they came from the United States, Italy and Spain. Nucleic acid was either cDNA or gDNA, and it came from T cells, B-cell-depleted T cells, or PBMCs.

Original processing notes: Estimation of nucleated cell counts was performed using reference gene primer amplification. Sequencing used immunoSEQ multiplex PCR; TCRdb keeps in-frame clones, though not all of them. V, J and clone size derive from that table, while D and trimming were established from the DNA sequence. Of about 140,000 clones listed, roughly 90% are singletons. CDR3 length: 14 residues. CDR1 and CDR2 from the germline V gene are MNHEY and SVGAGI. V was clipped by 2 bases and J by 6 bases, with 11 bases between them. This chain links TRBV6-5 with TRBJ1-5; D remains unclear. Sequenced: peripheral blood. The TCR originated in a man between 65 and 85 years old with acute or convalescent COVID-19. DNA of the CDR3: TGTGCCAGCAGTTACAGGGAAGGGAGTCAGCCCCAGCATTTT. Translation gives CASSYREGSQPQHF.